Each of the 25 T cell receptor beta chains below was sequenced from the same sample in a study of human T cells and chemical hapten exposure (dated by TCRdb to the early 2020s). Explained via the paper, the time point label denotes: patch test 1, 2 weeks after DPC sensitization. Read against the paper, the sample's treatment or condition label means: therapeutic diphenylcyclopropenone sensitization with weekly scalp DPC. The library was produced with RACE. The sequencer was a NextSeq 500. TCRdb handled the public reads itself, with Q25 trimming in fastp and clone calling in MiXCR, and kept productive beta chains. Rows with a matching CDR3 protein are joined into one entry that keeps the most common DNA and genes. Across this sample there are about 340,000 distinct CDR3 sequences, with about 7% seen only once. Jointly, the top ten make up approximately 8% of the sample. The material was whole blood, obtained in connection with sensitization to the hapten diphenylcyclopropenone (DPC). These receptors were obtained from a woman aged 18-29 years with alopecia areata. Some clones in this sample may be carry-over from other donors' samples.

In this sample, this clonotype turned up a few times. The chain recombines TRBV3-1 with TRBJ2-2, with D hard to call. Trimming pared 0 bases from V and 0 bases from J, leaving 14 bases between. Germline V gene lookup returns CDR1 LGHDT and CDR2 YNNKEL (reference sequence). CDR3 length: 18 residues. CDR3 residues: CASSQDSATYSNTGELFF. The CDR3 coding sequence is TGTGCCAGCAGCCAAGATAGTGCGACTTATTCGAACACCGGGGAGCTGTTTTTT.

This clonotype has a handful of counts. The J gene is TRBJ1-4, the V gene TRBV7-8; 8 bases are a match to TRBD1. Germline V gene data show CDR1 as SGHVS and CDR2 as FQNEAQ. The V gene end was trimmed by 0 bases and the J gene end by 3 bases; junction bases not matched to a gene: 6. This CDR3 is 17 amino acids long. CDR3 in amino acids: CASSLATQGAPNEKLFF. In DNA, the CDR3 is TGTGCCAGCAGCTTAGCGACTCAGGGGGCGCCTAATGAAAAACTGTTTTTT.

This clonotype showed up many times. The V and J genes are TRBV7-2 and TRBJ2-1; TRBD1 might be the D (5 bases). There are 13 residues in the CDR3. Looked up from germline, CDR1 is SGHTA and CDR2 is FQGNSA. Trimming shortened V by 3 bases and J by 7 bases, and 10 bases separated the two germline ends. The CDR3 sequence is CASSLLSGNEQFF. CDR3 in DNA: TGTGCCAGCAGCTTGTTATCAGGGAATGAGCAGTTCTTC. The whole variable domain, filled in from reference TRBV7-2 and TRBJ2-1, reads GAGVSQSPSNKVTEKGKDVELRCDPISGHTALYWYRQSLGQGLEFLIYFQGNSAPDKSGLPSDRFSAERTGGSVSTLTIQRTQQEDSAVYLCASSLLSGNEQFFGPGTRLTVL.

The CDR3 loop is CATLRTAYGYTF. CDR3 nucleotide sequence: TGTGCCACCTTACGGACGGCCTATGGCTACACCTTC. This chain joins TRBV6-1 and TRBJ1-2; D call uncertain. The CDR3 has 12 residues. The germline V gene has CDR1 MNHNS and CDR2 SASEGT. Trimming took off 10 bases at V and 4 bases at J, with 13 bases between the two ends.

This sequence joins TRBV11-3 and TRBJ2-7, with D possibly TRBD2 on 5 matching bases. Germline V gene data show CDR1 as SGHNT and CDR2 as YENEEA. With 2 bases removed from V and 2 bases from J, the gap between germline ends came to 10 bases. The CDR3 runs to 14 residues. The CDR3 reads CASSLTTTTYEQYF. As DNA, the CDR3 is TGTGCCAGCAGCTTAACGACTACCACCTACGAGCAGTACTTC.

This clonotype was counted ten times or more. The chain has TRBV7-3 and TRBJ2-2; TRBD2 matches 8 bases. The CDR3 runs 15 residues. Germline V gene sequence: CDR1 SGHTA, CDR2 FQGTGA. The V and J ends lost 5 bases and 3 bases, in that order; junction bases with no gene match: 5. The DNA for the CDR3 is TGTGCCAGCAGCCCCGGGGGGGTCCACACCGGGGAGCTGTTTTTT. Its protein product is CASSPGGVHTGELFF.

J is TRBJ1-1 and V is TRBV5-1, with no clear D. The CDR3 sequence is 13 residues long. V was pared by 4 bases and J by 4 bases, with 11 bases between. CDR1 and CDR2 (germline): SGHRS, YFSETQ. The CDR3 loop is CASSLVGATEAFF. Here the CDR3 DNA reads TGCGCCAGCAGCCTTGTGGGAGCCACTGAAGCTTTCTTT.

The rearrangement links TRBV7-2 to TRBJ2-5; D remains unclear. With 6 bases removed from V and 0 bases from J, the gap between germline ends came to 11 bases. Germline assignment: CDR1 SGHTA and CDR2 FQGNSA. The CDR3 extends over 14 amino acids. CDR3 bases: TGTGCCAGCAGATTCAGGATGGACCAAGAGACCCAGTACTTC. Translating it yields CASRFRMDQETQYF.

In its sample, this clonotype was seen a few times. The chain recombines TRBV12-5 with TRBJ1-2; D not resolved. The CDR3 is 14 amino acids. V lost 2 bases and J lost 6, with 13 bases in between. Germline assignment: CDR1 LGHNT and CDR2 FRNRAP. The CDR3 loop reads CASGLIPGKNGYTF. CDR3 nucleotides: TGTGCTAGTGGTTTGATCCCGGGGAAAAATGGCTACACCTTC.

This clonotype was detected only a few times. The V gene is TRBV7-9, the J gene TRBJ2-1; 7 bases map to TRBD2. Germline V gene data show CDR1 as SEHNR and CDR2 as FQNEAQ (reference sequence). The trim removed 5 bases at V and 5 bases at J, leaving 9 bases unmatched. The CDR3 is made up of 15 amino acids. The DNA of the CDR3 is TGTGCCAGCAGCCCCACAACGGGGGGTAACAATGAGCAGTTCTTC. Amino acids: CASSPTTGGNNEQFF.

Many counts were recorded for this clonotype. V usage is TRBV7-9 and J usage is TRBJ1-5; D remains unclear. The CDR3 is made up of 15 amino acids. Deletions cut 1 base from V and 4 bases from J, with 11 bases between. Germline assignment: CDR1 SEHNR and CDR2 FQNEAQ (reference sequence). The CDR3 spells CASSLGGFSNQPQHF. In DNA form, the CDR3 reads TGTGCCAGCAGCTTAGGAGGGTTTAGTAATCAGCCCCAGCATTTT.

This clonotype has only a few counts. CDR3 amino acids: CASTHLGGYLTDTQYF. The CDR3 nucleotides read TGTGCCAGCACCCACCTCGGGGGCTATCTCACAGATACGCAGTATTTT. The gene calls are TRBV21-1 and TRBJ2-3; TRBD1 is taken as the D call from the table, unchecked against the DNA. TRBV21-1 is recorded as a pseudogene. CDR3 length: 16 amino acids.

This clonotype was found many times. This rearrangement joins TRBV23-1 to TRBJ2-5, with 8 bases that match TRBD2. TRBV23-1 is an ORF, and what it does is uncertain. Trimming at V came to 5 bases and at J to 0 bases, leaving 5 bases not matched to a gene. This CDR3 has 15 amino acids. As DNA, the CDR3 is TGCGCCAGCAGTTATGGAGCGGGGGACCAAGAGACCCAGTACTTC. This gives the protein CASSYGAGDQETQYF.

In its sample, this clonotype was seen many times. J is TRBJ2-5 and V is TRBV6-5; D is perhaps TRBD2 (5 bases). The CDR3 covers 10 residues. The V end lost 8 bases, the J end lost 5 bases, and 6 bases lay between the germline ends. Germline CDR1 is MNHEY and CDR2 is SVGAGI. CDR3 residues: CASGEETQYF. The CDR3 DNA is TGTGCCAGCGGGGAGGAGACCCAGTACTTC.

This clonotype was detected only a few times. The chain uses TRBV6-5 and TRBJ1-5; D remains ambiguous. Trimming removed 5 bases at V and 3 bases at J, with 8 bases between. The CDR3 runs to 13 residues. Looked up from germline, CDR1 is MNHEY and CDR2 is SVGAGI. The chain's CDR3 is CASSRQYNQPQHF. The CDR3 nucleotides read TGTGCCAGCAGTAGGCAGTACAATCAGCCCCAGCATTTT.

This clonotype came up many times. This chain connects TRBV4-3 to TRBJ2-5, with 7 bases aligning to TRBD1. Germline assignment: CDR1 LGHNA and CDR2 YSLEER. The CDR3 sequence is 17 residues long. J lost 3 bases, V lost 5 bases, and 15 bases had no gene match. CDR3 DNA sequence: TGCGCCAGCAGCACCGAAAATACAGGGGAATTAAAAGAGACCCAGTACTTC. This translates into CASSTENTGELKETQYF.

The genes are TRBV7-2 and TRBJ1-6; 8 positions agree with TRBD1. V lost 4 bases and J lost 8; bases outside the gene matches: 7. The CDR3 consists of 15 residues. Germline V gene data show CDR1 as SGHTA and CDR2 as FQGNSA. The CDR3 DNA follows: TGTGCCAGCAGCTCGGACAGGGTAGGAGATTCACCCCTCCACTTT. Its protein is CASSSDRVGDSPLHF.

This clonotype turned up a few times. The rearrangement uses TRBV20-1 and TRBJ1-6; D uncertain. Germline values: CDR1 DFQATT, CDR2 SNEGSKA (reference sequence). The CDR3 runs 13 residues. The V end was cut by 3 bases, the J end by 5 bases, with 8 bases between. CDR3 coding DNA: TGCAGTGCTAGCGGGCGAAATAATTCACCCCTCCACTTT. Its translation is CSASGRNNSPLHF.

This clonotype was detected ten times or more. The V and J genes are TRBV2 and TRBJ2-1, with D possibly TRBD1 on 5 matching bases. Germline CDR1 reads SNHLY; CDR2 reads FYNNEI. Trimming removed 4 bases at V and 5 bases at J, with 9 bases between. The CDR3 covers 13 residues. DNA for the CDR3: TGTGCCAGCAGTGGGCAGGGAAACAATGAGCAGTTCTTC. Its translation: CASSGQGNNEQFF.

The chain has TRBV10-3 and TRBJ1-3; D uncertain. V gave up 3 bases and J gave up 4 bases, with 10 bases separating them. Germline CDR1 ENHRY, CDR2 SYGVKD. The CDR3 covers 14 residues. The CDR3 DNA follows: TGTGCCATCAGTGAAAGGGCTCCGGGAAACACCATATATTTT. Its translation is CAISERAPGNTIYF.

V is TRBV6-1 and J is TRBJ1-4; TRBD1 aligns across 8 bases. The CDR3 has 17 residues. V lost 4 bases to trimming and J lost 4 bases; unmatched junction nucleotides: 11. Germline V gene sequence: CDR1 MNHNS, CDR2 SASEGT. The CDR3 DNA is TGTGCCAGCAGTGGTCATCGAAGGGGACAGGTTAATGAAAAACTGTTTTTT. This encodes CASSGHRRGQVNEKLFF.

This clonotype has more than one count but fewer than ten. The chain carries TRBV20-1 and TRBJ1-1; D remains ambiguous. Germline V gives CDR1 DFQATT, CDR2 SNEGSKA (reference sequence). This CDR3 has 13 amino acids. V lost 3 bases to trimming and J lost 1 base, with 9 bases between them. CDR3: CSASRSANTEAFF. The CDR3 nucleotides are TGCAGTGCTAGCCGCAGCGCGAACACTGAAGCTTTCTTT.

The table lists this clonotype with many counts. The gene calls are TRBV7-9 and TRBJ2-1; 9 nucleotides match TRBD2. J lost 5 bases, V lost 0 bases, and 5 bases had no gene match. The CDR3 is 16 amino acids. Germline V lookup: CDR1 SEHNR, CDR2 FQNEAQ (reference sequence). CDR3 bases: TGTGCCAGCAGCTTAGCCCCAGCGGGGGGCCACAATGAGCAGTTCTTC. Amino acid sequence: CASSLAPAGGHNEQFF.

This clonotype was found many times. The chain joins TRBV5-1 to TRBJ1-1; D remains ambiguous. The CDR3 has 15 amino acids. CDR1 and CDR2 from the germline V gene are SGHRS and YFSETQ. V was clipped by 0 bases and J by 3 bases, with 12 bases between them. The CDR3 coding sequence is TGCGCCAGCAGCTTGGCTGCGGGCCGGCACACTGAAGCTTTCTTT. Translating gives CASSLAAGRHTEAFF.

On this clonotype: A much larger clone differs by one base, so this may be a read error. The chain uses TRBV5-1 and TRBJ2-5; tentatively, D is TRBD1 (5 bases). CDR3 length: 14 amino acids. CDR1 SGHRS and CDR2 YFSETQ come from the germline V gene. CDR3 sequence reads: CAISLDTFQETQYF. CDR3 DNA: TGCGCCATCAGCTTGGACACATTCCAAGAGACCCAGTACTTC.